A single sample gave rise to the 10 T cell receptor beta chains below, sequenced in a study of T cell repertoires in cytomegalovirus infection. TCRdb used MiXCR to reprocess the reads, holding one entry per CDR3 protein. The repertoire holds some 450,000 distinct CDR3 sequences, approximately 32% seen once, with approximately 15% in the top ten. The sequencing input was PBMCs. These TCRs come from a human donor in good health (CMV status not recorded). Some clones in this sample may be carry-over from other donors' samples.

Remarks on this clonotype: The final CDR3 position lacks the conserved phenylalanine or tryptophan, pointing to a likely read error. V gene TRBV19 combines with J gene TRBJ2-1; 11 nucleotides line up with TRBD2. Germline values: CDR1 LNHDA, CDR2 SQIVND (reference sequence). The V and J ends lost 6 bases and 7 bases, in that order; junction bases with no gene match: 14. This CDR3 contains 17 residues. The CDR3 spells CASRGPGLADLGNEQFC. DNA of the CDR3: TGTGCCAGTAGGGGACCGGGACTAGCGGACTTGGGGAATGAGCAGTTCTGC.

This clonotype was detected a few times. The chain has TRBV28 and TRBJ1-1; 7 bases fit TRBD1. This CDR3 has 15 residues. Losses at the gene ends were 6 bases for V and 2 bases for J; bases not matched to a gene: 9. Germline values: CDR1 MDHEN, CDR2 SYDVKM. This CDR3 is CASSFKAGGNTEAFF. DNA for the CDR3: TGTGCCAGCAGCTTCAAGGCAGGGGGTAACACTGAAGCTTTCTTT.

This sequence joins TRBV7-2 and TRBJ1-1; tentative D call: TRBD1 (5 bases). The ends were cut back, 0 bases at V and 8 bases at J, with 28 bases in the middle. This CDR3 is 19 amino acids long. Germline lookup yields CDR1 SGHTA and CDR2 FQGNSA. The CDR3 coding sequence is TGTGCCAGCAGCTTAGCGTATGCAGGGACGGGTAGGTTGAACCCGGAAGCTTTCTTT. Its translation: CASSLAYAGTGRLNPEAFF.

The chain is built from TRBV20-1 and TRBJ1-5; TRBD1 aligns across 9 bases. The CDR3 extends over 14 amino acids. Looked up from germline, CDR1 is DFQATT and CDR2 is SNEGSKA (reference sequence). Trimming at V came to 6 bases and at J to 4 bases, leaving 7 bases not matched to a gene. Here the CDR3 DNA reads TGCAGTGCCGACACAGGGGGCTGGAATCAGCCCCAGCATTTT. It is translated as CSADTGGWNQPQHF.

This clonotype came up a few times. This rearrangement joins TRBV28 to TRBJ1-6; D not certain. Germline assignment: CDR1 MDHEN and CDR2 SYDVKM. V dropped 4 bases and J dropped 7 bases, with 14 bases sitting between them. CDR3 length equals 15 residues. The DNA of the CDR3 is TGTGCCAGCAGTTCTAGAGGCAGAGAGAATTCACCCCTCCACTTT. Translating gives CASSSRGRENSPLHF.

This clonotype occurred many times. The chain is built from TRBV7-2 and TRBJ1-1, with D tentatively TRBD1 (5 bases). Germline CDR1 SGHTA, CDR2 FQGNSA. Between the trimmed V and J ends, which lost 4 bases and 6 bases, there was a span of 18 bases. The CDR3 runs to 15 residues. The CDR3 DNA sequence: TGTGCCAGCAGCTCTCCGGGGACCGGGTTGTCTGAAGCTTTCTTT. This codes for CASSSPGTGLSEAFF.

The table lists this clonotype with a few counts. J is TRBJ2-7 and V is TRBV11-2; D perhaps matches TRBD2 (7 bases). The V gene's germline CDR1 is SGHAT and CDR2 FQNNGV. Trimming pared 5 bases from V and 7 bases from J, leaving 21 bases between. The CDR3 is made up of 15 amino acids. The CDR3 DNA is TGTGCCAGCAGCCCGCCCGCGAGGACTAGGGGGGAGCAGTACTTC. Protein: CASSPPARTRGEQYF.

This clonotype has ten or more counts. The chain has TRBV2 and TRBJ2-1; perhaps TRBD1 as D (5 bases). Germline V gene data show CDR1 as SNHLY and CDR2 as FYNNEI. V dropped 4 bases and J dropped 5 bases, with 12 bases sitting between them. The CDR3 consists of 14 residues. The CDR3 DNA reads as TGTGCCAGCAGTGCCCCGGCAGGGAACAATGAGCAGTTCTTC. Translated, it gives CASSAPAGNNEQFF.

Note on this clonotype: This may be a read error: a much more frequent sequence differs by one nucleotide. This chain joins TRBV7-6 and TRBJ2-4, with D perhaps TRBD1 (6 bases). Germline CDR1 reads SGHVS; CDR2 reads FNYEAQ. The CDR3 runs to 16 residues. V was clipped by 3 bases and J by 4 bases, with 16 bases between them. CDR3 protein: CASSFARPGDKNIQYF. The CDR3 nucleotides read TGTGCCAGCAGCTTTGCTCGGCCAGGGGATAAAAACATTCAGTACTTC.

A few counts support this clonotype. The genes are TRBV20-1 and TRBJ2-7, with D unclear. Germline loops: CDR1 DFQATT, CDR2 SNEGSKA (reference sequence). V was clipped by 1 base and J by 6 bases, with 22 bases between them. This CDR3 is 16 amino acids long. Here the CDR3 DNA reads TGCAGTGCTAGAGTGGGAAGGGATCCGCTAAGTAGCGAGCAGTACTTC. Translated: CSARVGRDPLSSEQYF.